The sequence of this T cell receptor beta chain was determined in a study of T-cell memory formation after mild COVID-19. This CDR3 is 17 amino acids long. Deletions cut 4 bases from V and 1 base from J, with 17 bases between. Per the germline V gene, CDR1 is SGHVS and CDR2 is FNYEAQ. Barcoded TCR alpha and TCR beta cDNA libraries with UMIs came from 5'RACE using constant-segment primers. TCRdb reanalysed the 5' RACE reads using MiXCR and keeps one entry per CDR3 protein. The sample lists about 130,000 distinct CDR3 sequences, about 6% seen once, with approximately 2.1% in the top ten. For this clonotype: The antigen is unknown.

The study's findings and limits: Nothing showed for sure that second-wave clones peaking on day 37 were SARS-CoV-2 specific. Later expanders leaned toward CD4+, whereas clones contracting from day 15 to 85 were balanced CD4/CD8. Chiefly within CM and EM were the contracting CD4+ clones; CD8+ ones were within EMRA.

This chain connects TRBV7-6 to TRBJ1-5; D remains ambiguous. The TCR comes from an adult woman who had mild COVID-19 (a few samples of this study predate the infection). Cell type and time point are not known. Source material: PBMCs or a T cell subset sorted from them (not recorded which). CDR3 sequence: CASSSIRGTKSNQPQHF. The CDR3 DNA sequence: TGTGCCAGCAGCTCCATACGGGGTACGAAAAGCAATCAGCCCCAGCATTTT. The whole variable domain, filled in from reference TRBV7-6 and TRBJ1-5, reads GAGVSQSPRYKVTKRGQDVALRCDPISGHVSLYWYRQALGQGPEFLTYFNYEAQQDKSGLPNDRFSAERPEGSISTLTIQRTEQRDSAMYRCASSSIRGTKSNQPQHFGDGTRLSIL.